This is a list of T cell receptor beta chains from one sample in a study of blood T cell repertoires in COVID-19. Assay used: immunoSEQ multiplex PCR; TCRdb lists only in-frame clones, some missing. Found here are 100,000 or so clones, approximately 84% of them singletons; the top ten hold 7.5% to 10%. Sequencing used peripheral blood. The origin of the receptors is a man aged 35-49 years with active or convalescent COVID-19. The conserved cysteine and the conserved F or W are not part of the CDR3 here. Fields, in order: V gene, J gene, CDR3 protein.

TRBV7-2,TRBJ1-6,ASSLGLRGSPLH
TRBV7-2,TRBJ2-2,ASSLAFRGLNTGELF
TRBV6-1,TRBJ1-1,ASSEVRETEAF
TRBV11-2,TRBJ1-6,ASSLDRTGGSPLH
TRBV5-1,TRBJ1-3,ASSLMDTRAGNTIY
TRBV3-1/TRBV3-2,TRBJ2-7,ASSARRSSYEQY
TRBV19,TRBJ2-3,ASSIDPGDTQY
TRBV5-4,TRBJ2-2,ASSYGQGRTGELF
TRBV24-1,TRBJ2-2,ATSGSGSTGELF
TRBV3-1/TRBV3-2,TRBJ2-1,ASSQDLGGFMGSSYNEQF
TRBV19,TRBJ1-5,ASSMDRGNQPQH
TRBV13,TRBJ1-5,ASSFRQGRGNQPQH
TRBV2,TRBJ1-3,ASSAGLRTTNSGNTIY
TRBV18,TRBJ1-2,ASSPPGQPRGYT
TRBV6-4,TRBJ2-5,ASSAGPGGQETQY
TRBV4-3,TRBJ2-5,ASSQGGGGLETQY
TRBV19,TRBJ1-5,ASRRDRGTVGEQPQH
TRBV7-2,TRBJ2-2,ASSLRDRANTGELF
TRBV19,TRBJ1-5,ASSIKVTGYVQPQH
TRBV30,TRBJ2-2,AWRGWGPNTGELF
TRBV7-6,TRBJ2-2,ASSLANVRELF
TRBV12-3/TRBV12-4,TRBJ2-7,ASSLGTGEQY
TRBV19,TRBJ1-2,ASSMQGGYGYT